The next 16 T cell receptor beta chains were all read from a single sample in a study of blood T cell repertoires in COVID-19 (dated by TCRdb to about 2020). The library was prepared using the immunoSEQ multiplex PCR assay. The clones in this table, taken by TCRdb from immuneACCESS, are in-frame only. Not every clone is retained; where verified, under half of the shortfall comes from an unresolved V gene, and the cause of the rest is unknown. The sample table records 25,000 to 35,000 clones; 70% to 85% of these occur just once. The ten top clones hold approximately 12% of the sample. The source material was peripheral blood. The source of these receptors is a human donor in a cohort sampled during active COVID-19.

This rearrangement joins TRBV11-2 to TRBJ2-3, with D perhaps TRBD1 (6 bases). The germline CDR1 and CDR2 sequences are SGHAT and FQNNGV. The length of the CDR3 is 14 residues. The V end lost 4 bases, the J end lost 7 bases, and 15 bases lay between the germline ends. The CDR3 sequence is CASSSQQGLNTQYF. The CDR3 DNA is TGTGCCAGCAGCTCGCAACAGGGATTAAATACGCAGTATTTT. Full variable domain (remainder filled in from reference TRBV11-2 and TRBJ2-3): EAGVAQSPRYKIIEKRQSVAFWCNPISGHATLYWYQQILGQGPKLLIQFQNNGVVDDSQLPKDRFSAERLKGVDSTLKIQPAKLEDSAVYLCASSSQQGLNTQYFGPGTRLTVL.

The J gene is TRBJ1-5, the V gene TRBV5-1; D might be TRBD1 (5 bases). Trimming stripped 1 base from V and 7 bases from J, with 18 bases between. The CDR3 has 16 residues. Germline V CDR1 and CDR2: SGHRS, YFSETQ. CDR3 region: CASSLNDKSGGQPQHF. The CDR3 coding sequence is TGCGCCAGCAGCTTGAATGACAAGTCGGGGGGACAGCCCCAGCATTTT.

The CDR3 DNA is TGTGCCAGCAGCCAAACGGGCCAGGGGGCCCCTCGGGAGCAGTACTTC. It yields the protein CASSQTGQGAPREQYF. This rearrangement joins TRBV7-2 to TRBJ2-7; the match to TRBD1 covers 8 bases. Germline V lookup: CDR1 SGHTA, CDR2 FQGNSA. This CDR3 region has 16 residues. Trimming took 5 bases from V and 7 from J; bases not matched to a gene: 16.

CDR3 in DNA: TGTGCCAGCAGTCGACGACAGGAATCCTACGAGCAGTACTTC. Residues: CASSRRQESYEQYF. The chain combines TRBV6-5 with TRBJ2-7, with a weak D call TRBD1 (6 bases). CDR1 MNHEY and CDR2 SVGAGI come from the germline V gene. The CDR3 contains 14 residues. Trimming took off 5 bases at V and 1 base at J, with 12 bases between the two ends.

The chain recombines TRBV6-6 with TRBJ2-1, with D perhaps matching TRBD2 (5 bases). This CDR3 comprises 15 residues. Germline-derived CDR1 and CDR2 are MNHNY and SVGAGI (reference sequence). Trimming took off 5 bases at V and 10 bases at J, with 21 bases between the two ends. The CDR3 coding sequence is TGTGCCAGCAGTAACGAAGGACTGGCGGGTGGGGAGCAGTTCTTC. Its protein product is CASSNEGLAGGEQFF.

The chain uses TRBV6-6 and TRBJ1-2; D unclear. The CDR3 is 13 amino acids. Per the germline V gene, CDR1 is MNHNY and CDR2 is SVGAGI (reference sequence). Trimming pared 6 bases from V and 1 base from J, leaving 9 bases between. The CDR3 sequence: CASSQDGNYGYTF. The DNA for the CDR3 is TGTGCCAGCAGCCAGGATGGTAACTATGGCTACACCTTC.

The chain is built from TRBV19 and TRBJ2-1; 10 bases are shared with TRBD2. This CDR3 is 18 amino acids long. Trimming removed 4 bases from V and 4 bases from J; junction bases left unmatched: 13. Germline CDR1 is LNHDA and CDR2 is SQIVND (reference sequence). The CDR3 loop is CASSTGTASGRIYNEQFF. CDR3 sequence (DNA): TGTGCCAGTAGTACCGGTACCGCTAGCGGGAGAATTTACAATGAGCAGTTCTTC.

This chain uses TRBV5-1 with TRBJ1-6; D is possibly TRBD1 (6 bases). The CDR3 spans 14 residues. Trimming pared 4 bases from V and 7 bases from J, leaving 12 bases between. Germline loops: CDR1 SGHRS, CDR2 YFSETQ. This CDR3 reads CASSLGQLNSPLHF. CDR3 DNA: TGCGCCAGCAGCCTAGGACAGTTGAATTCACCCCTCCACTTT.

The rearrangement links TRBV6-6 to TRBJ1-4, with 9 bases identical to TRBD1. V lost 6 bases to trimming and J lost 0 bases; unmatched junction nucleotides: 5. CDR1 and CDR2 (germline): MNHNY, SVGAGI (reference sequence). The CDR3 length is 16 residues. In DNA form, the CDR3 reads TGTGCCAGCAGAACCGGGACAGGGACAACTAATGAAAAACTGTTTTTT. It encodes CASRTGTGTTNEKLFF.

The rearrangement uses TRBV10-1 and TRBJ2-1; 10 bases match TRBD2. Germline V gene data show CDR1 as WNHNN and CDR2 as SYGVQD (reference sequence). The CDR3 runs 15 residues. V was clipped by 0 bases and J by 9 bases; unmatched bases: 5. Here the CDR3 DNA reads TGCGCCAGCAGTGAGTCAAGCGGGGGGGCCGCTGAGCAGTTCTTC. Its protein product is CASSESSGGAAEQFF.

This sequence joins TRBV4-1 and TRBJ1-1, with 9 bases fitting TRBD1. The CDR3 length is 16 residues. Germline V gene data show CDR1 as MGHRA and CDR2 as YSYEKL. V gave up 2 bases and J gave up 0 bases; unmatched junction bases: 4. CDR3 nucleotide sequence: TGCGCCAGCAGCCAACGGACAGGGGCGATGAACACTGAAGCTTTCTTT. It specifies CASSQRTGAMNTEAFF.

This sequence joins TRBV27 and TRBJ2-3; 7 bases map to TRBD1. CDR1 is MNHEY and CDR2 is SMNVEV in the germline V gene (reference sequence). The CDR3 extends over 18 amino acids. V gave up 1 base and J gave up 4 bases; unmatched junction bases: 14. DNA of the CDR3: TGTGCCAGCAGTTTATTAGGCAGGGGGACGAGAGGGGCAGATACGCAGTATTTT. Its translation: CASSLLGRGTRGADTQYF.

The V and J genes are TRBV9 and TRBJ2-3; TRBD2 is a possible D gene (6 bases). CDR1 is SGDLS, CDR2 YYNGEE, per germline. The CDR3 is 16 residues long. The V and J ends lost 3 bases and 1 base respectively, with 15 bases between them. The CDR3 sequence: CASSGSGTPGTDTQYF. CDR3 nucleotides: TGTGCCAGCAGCGGATCCGGGACTCCGGGCACAGATACGCAGTATTTT.

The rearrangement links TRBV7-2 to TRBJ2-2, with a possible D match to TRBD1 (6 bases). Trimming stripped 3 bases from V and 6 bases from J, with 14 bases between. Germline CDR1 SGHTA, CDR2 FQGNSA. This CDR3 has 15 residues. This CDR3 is CASSLVLGTSGELFF. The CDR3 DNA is TGTGCCAGCAGCTTGGTCCTCGGGACATCCGGGGAGCTGTTTTTT.

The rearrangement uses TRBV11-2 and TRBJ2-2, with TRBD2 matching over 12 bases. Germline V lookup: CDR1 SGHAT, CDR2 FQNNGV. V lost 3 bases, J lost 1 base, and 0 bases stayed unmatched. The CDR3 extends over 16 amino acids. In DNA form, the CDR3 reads TGTGCCAGCAGCTTGACTAGCGGGGGGAACACCGGGGAGCTGTTTTTT. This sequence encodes CASSLTSGGNTGELFF. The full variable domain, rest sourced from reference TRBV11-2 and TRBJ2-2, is EAGVAQSPRYKIIEKRQSVAFWCNPISGHATLYWYQQILGQGPKLLIQFQNNGVVDDSQLPKDRFSAERLKGVDSTLKIQPAKLEDSAVYLCASSLTSGGNTGELFFGEGSRLTVL.

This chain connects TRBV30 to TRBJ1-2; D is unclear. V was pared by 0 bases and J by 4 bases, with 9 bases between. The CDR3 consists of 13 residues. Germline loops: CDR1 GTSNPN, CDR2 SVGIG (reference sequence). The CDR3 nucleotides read TGTGCCTGGAGTGTACTTACCGCCTATGGCTACACCTTC. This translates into CAWSVLTAYGYTF.